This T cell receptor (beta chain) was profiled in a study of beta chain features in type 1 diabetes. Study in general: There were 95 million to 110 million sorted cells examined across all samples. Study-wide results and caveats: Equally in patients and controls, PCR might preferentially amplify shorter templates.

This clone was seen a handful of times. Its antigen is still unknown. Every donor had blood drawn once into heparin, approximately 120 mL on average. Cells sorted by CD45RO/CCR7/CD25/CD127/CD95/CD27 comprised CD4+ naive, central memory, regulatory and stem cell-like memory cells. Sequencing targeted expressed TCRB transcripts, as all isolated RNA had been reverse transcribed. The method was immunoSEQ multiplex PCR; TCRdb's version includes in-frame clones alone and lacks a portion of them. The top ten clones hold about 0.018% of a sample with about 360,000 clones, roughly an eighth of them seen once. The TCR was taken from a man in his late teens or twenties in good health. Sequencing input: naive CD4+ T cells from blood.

The CDR3 loop reads CASTAGTSTYEQYF. The CDR3 region has the DNA TGTGCCAGCACCGCCGGGACATCAACCTACGAGCAGTACTTC. This chain connects TRBV28 to TRBJ2-7; tentative D call: TRBD1 (6 bases). Germline V gene sequence: CDR1 MDHEN, CDR2 SYDVKM. Trimming removed 7 bases at V and 2 bases at J, with 15 bases between. The CDR3 totals 14 residues. The full variable domain, in which reference TRBV28 and TRBJ2-7 provide the parts outside the CDR3, is DVKVTQSSRYLVKRTGEKVFLECVQDMDHENMFWYRQDPGLGLRLIYFSYDVKMKEKGDIPEGYSVSREKKERFSLILESASTNQTSMYLCASTAGTSTYEQYFGPGTRLTVT.